This T cell receptor beta chain emerged from a study of patients and donors after allogeneic stem cell transplantation. TCRdb re-derived calls from the RT-PCR reads in MiXCR, one entry per CDR3 protein. This sample has 200,000 to 250,000 distinct CDR3 sequences, with around an eighth found just once. The ends were cut back, 6 bases at V and 4 bases at J, with 16 bases in the middle. In germline, CDR1 is SQVTM, CDR2 ANQGSEA. The CDR3 consists of 14 residues. The rearrangement joins TRBV29-1 to TRBJ1-5, with D possibly TRBD1 on 6 matching bases. This clonotype was obtained from a human donor who was either an allogeneic HSCT recipient or a stem cell or donor lymphocyte infusion donor (not recorded which). It is not recorded whose cells these are; they may come from a transplant donor. The sequencing input was blood, either unsorted or a sorted T cell fraction (not recorded which). As DNA, the CDR3 is TGCAGCGTCCAAGGGGGTGTCGGAAATCAGCCCCAGCATTTT. This encodes CSVQGGVGNQPQHF.